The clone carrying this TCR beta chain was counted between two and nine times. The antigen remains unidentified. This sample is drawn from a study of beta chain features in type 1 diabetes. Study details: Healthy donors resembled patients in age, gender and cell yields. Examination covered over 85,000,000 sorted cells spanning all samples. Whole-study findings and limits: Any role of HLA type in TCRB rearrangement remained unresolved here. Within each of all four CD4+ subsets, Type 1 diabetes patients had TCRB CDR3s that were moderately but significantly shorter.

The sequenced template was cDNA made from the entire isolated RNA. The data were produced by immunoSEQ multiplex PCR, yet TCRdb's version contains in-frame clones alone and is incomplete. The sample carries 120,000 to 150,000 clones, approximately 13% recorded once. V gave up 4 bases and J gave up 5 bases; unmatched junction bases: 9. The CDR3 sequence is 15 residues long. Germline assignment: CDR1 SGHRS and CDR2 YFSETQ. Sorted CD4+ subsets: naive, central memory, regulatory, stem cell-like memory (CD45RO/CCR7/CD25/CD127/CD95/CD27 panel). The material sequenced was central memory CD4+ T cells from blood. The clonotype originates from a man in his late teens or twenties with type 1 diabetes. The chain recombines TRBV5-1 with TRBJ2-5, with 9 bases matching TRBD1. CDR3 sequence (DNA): TGCGCCAGCAGCGCCCCGGACAGGGGCTGGGAGACCCAGTACTTC. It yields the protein CASSAPDRGWETQYF.